The 21 T cell receptor delta chains presented below share a single source sample, sequenced in a study of γδ T cells in repeated Plasmodium falciparum infection. Bulk repertoires came from Vgamma9/Vdelta2+ or Vdelta2-negative gammadelta T cells flow-sorted from PBMC. TCRdb re-processed the multiplex PCR reads using CATT. This sample carries 45,000 to 70,000 delta-chain clones, around 1.8% of them seen once, and the ten largest clones take about 15%. The sample taken for sequencing was gamma-delta T cells from blood. The source is a pool of human donors (malaria-infected and uninfected, not separated).

This clone was seen ten or more times. The same CDR3 can be traced to other DNA sequences in this sample. This rearrangement joins TRDV1 to TRDJ1, with 7 nucleotides matching TRDD3. The V and J ends lost 2 bases and 8 bases, in that order; junction bases with no gene match: 17. The length of the CDR3 is 17 residues. CDR1 is TSWWSYY, CDR2 QGS, per germline. This CDR3 is CALGEWVYLLGDLKLIF. CDR3 coding DNA: TGTGCTCTTGGGGAATGGGTCTATCTCTTGGGGGACTTAAAACTCATCTTT.

In regard to this clone: The protein recorded in TCRdb matches a much larger clone and deviates from this DNA's translation at residue 12, suggesting a read error; the protein here is obtained by translating the DNA. V gene TRDV1 combines with J gene TRDJ1; 8 bases are shared with TRDD3. No J segment appears in TCRdb, so it was assigned here by matching the sequence to germline. J was trimmed by 0 bases and V by 2 bases; bases with no gene match: 32. The CDR3 loop spans 25 amino acids. Per the germline V gene, CDR1 is TSWWSYY and CDR2 is QGS. CDR3 coding DNA: TGTGCTCTTGGGGAAATTGGCGATGAGTACTTCCCTCCGTACTGGGGGTTCTCGTACACCGATAAACTCATCTTT. Encoded protein: CALGEIGDEYFPPYWGFSYTDKLIF.

This clone was observed a few times. The TCRdb protein, from a much larger clone, departs from this DNA's translation at residue 21, likely by read error; the protein shown derives from the DNA. The chain carries TRDV1 and TRDJ1; 10 positions match TRDD3. The length of the CDR3 is 24 residues. The germline V gene has CDR1 TSWWSYY and CDR2 QGS. The CDR3 spells CALGELASDTGGCRIRRGTDELIF. As DNA, the CDR3 is TGTGCTCTTGGGGAATTAGCCTCCGATACTGGGGGATGCCGGATTAGGAGAGGCACCGATGAACTCATCTTT.

This clone turned up a few times. For this DNA, TCRdb reports the protein of a much larger clone, which diverges at residue 11, most likely from a read error; the protein presented here is translated directly from the DNA. The chain carries TRDV1 and TRDJ1; TRDD3 matches at 10 bases. As TCRdb names no J gene, one was assigned here on the basis of a DNA match to germline. CDR3 size: 20 residues. With V trimmed by 0 bases and J by 3 bases, 16 bases remained unmatched. CDR1 TSWWSYY and CDR2 QGS come from the germline V gene. Here the CDR3 DNA reads TGTGCTCTTGGGGAACTGATCCTCTCCCTCAGGGGGATACGACCCGATAAACTCATCTTT. It translates to CALGELILSLRGIRPDKLIF.

A word on this clone: TCRdb's protein, taken from a much larger clone, differs from this DNA's translation at residue 6, likely owing to a read error; the protein displayed comes from the DNA. The chain carries TRDV1 and TRDJ1, with 7 nucleotides matching TRDD2. Germline-derived CDR1 and CDR2 are TSWWSYY and QGS. J lost 0 bases, V lost 3 bases, and 16 bases had no gene match. This CDR3 region has 19 residues. CDR3 nucleotide sequence: TGTGCTCTTGGGGATCGTTCCTACAGGGGGTCGGAGTACACCGATAAACTCATCTTT. Protein sequence: CALGDRSYRGSEYTDKLIF.

This clone occurred a few times. The protein given by TCRdb reflects a much larger clone and differs at residue 18 from this DNA's translation, likely from a read error; the protein shown is the DNA's translation. The V gene is given as TRDV1, and no J gene call is available; TRDD3 is taken as the D call from the table, unchecked against the DNA. Germline V CDR1 and CDR2: TSWWSYY, QGS. This CDR3 has 20 residues. DNA for the CDR3: TGTGCTCTTGGGGAACTAAAACTGGTGGGCCTTCCCCCGATAGTCGATAAACCCATCTTT. It codes for CALGELKLVGLPPIVDKPIF.

This clone was recorded many times. This sequence is one base from a far larger clone and is likely a read error. The same CDR3 arises from other DNA sequences in this sample as well. V and J are TRDV1 and TRDJ1; 8 nucleotides line up with TRDD3. The CDR3 spans 20 residues. In germline, CDR1 is TSWWSYY, CDR2 QGS. Trimming at V came to 3 bases and at J to 5 bases, leaving 23 bases not matched to a gene. The CDR3 here is CALGDSYWGSTGVWPDKLIF. CDR3 coding DNA: TGTGCTCTTGGGGATTCGTACTGGGGGTCCACCGGAGTCTGGCCTGATAAACTCATCTTT.

The sample holds many counts of this clone. This sequence may be a read error, since a much larger clone differs from it by one base. This sequence joins TRDV1 and TRDJ1; 10 positions agree with TRDD3. The germline V gene encodes CDR1 TSWWSYY and CDR2 QGS. There are 23 residues in the CDR3. The chain's CDR3 is CALGERYPTGGWGIPPYTGKLIF. As DNA, the CDR3 is TGTGCTCTTGGGGAACGGTATCCTACAGGAGGGTGGGGGATACCCCCCTACACCGGTAAACTCATTTTT.

This clone was picked up many times. Given a far larger clone just one base away, this is likely a sequencing read error. Other DNA sequences in this specimen translate into the identical CDR3. The chain uses TRDV2 and TRDJ1, with 11 positions matching TRDD3. The CDR3 consists of 16 residues. Per germline, CDR1 GEAIGNYY and CDR2 EKD. The CDR3 nucleotides read TGTGCCTGTGACACCGTTGGGGGATACGCATCCGACAAACTCATCTTT. Its translation: CACDTVGGYASDKLIF.

At least ten counts were recorded for this clone. TCRdb's entry gives the protein of a much larger clone, which mismatches this DNA's translation at residue 7, likely from a read error; the protein reported here is translated from the DNA. The chain employs TRDV1 and TRDJ1; no firm D call. Germline V gene data show CDR1 as TSWWSYY and CDR2 as QGS. The CDR3 is 14 amino acids. V lost 1 base and J 0 bases, leaving 6 bases between the germline ends. The CDR3 reads CALGERTYTDKLIF. The CDR3 DNA sequence: TGTGCTCTTGGGGAACGGACGTACACCGATAAACTCATCTTT.

This clone has only a few counts. A read error likely explains why the TCRdb protein, taken from a much larger clone, differs from this DNA's translation at residue 12; the protein shown is translated from the DNA. The chain links TRDV1 to TRDJ1; TRDD3 agrees at 8 bases. In germline, CDR1 is TSWWSYY, CDR2 QGS. Losses at the gene ends were 4 bases for V and 3 bases for J; bases not matched to a gene: 31. This CDR3 spans 23 amino acids. CDR3 nucleotides: TGTGCTCTTGGGGTCATCCATTTTGTTCCTTACCGGGGGATAAGGGGGTACGCCGATAAACTCATCTTT. Translated: CALGVIHFVPYRGIRGYADKLIF.

This clone was observed many times. This same CDR3 is encoded by further DNA sequences in the sample. The rearrangement links TRDV1 to TRDJ1; 13 nucleotides match TRDD3. Germline V gives CDR1 TSWWSYY, CDR2 QGS. The CDR3 has 19 residues. V was clipped by 0 bases and J by 8 bases; unmatched bases: 15. CDR3 in DNA: TGTGCTCTTGGGGAACTGGGACGACCTAGAATACTGGGGGATACGAAACTCATCTTT. Translating it yields CALGELGRPRILGDTKLIF.

The chain combines TRDV2 with TRDJ1, with 9 bases aligning to TRDD3. The J gene was not available in TCRdb and was assigned here by matching the DNA to germline segments. Germline V gene sequence: CDR1 GEAIGNYY, CDR2 EKD. V lost 0 bases to trimming and J lost 7 bases; unmatched junction nucleotides: 11. This CDR3 is built from 16 residues. CDR3: CACDTVDWGTAGKLIF. In DNA form, the CDR3 reads TGTGCCTGTGACACCGTGGACTGGGGGACCGCCGGTAAACTCATCTTT.

Of note for this clone: The protein recorded in TCRdb matches a much larger clone and deviates from this DNA's translation at residue 9, suggesting a read error; the protein here is obtained by translating the DNA. This sequence joins TRDV1 and TRDJ1; no reliable D call. The J gene is not listed in TCRdb, so it was assigned here from a DNA match to germline. V lost 5 bases, J lost 2 bases, and 21 bases lay in between. This CDR3 region has 17 residues. Germline CDR1 is TSWWSYY and CDR2 is QGS. The CDR3 nucleotides read TGTGCTCTTGGGAAGGGGCCTCCCGTAGATGGGACCGATAAACTCATCTTT. Translated, it gives CALGKGPPVDGTDKLIF.

This clone occurred many times. The protein recorded in TCRdb matches a much larger clone and deviates from this DNA's translation at residue 9, suggesting a read error; the protein here is obtained by translating the DNA. The chain has TRDV2 and TRDJ1; D call uncertain. In the absence of a J gene in TCRdb, the DNA was matched to germline to assign it here. Germline V lookup: CDR1 GEAIGNYY, CDR2 EKD. Trimming cost V 1 base and J 1 base, with 12 bases left between them. The CDR3 contains 15 residues. The CDR3 reads CACDTGPSLTDKLIF. For the CDR3, the DNA is TGTGCCTGTGACACGGGCCCATCGCTCACCGATAAACTCATCTTT.

The table lists this clone with a few counts. This likely traces to a read error, being one base from a far larger clone. Other DNA sequences in the same sample also yield this CDR3. V gene TRDV1 combines with J gene TRDJ1; the D is unclear. As TCRdb names no J gene, one was assigned here on the basis of a DNA match to germline. The ends were cut back, 4 bases at V and 0 bases at J, with 24 bases in the middle. Germline loops: CDR1 TSWWSYY, CDR2 QGS. The CDR3 has 19 amino acids. CDR3 protein: CALGAGVRKAPSNTDKLIF. The CDR3 DNA follows: TGTGCTCTTGGGGCCGGGGTACGTAAAGCCCCGTCCAACACCGATAAACTCATCTTT.

As to this clone: With a far larger clone one base away, a read error is the likely cause. Other DNA sequences in this specimen translate into the identical CDR3. The rearrangement links TRDV1 to TRDJ1; 12 bases match TRDD3. The J gene comes from matching the DNA to germline here; TCRdb lacks it. In germline, CDR1 is TSWWSYY, CDR2 QGS. CDR3 size: 25 residues. V trimming: 1 base; J trimming: 1 base; junction bases outside the gene matches: 28. CDR3 sequence reads: CALGEQGNPTNKVWGIRWPTDKLIF. The CDR3 nucleotides are TGTGCTCTTGGGGAACAGGGCAATCCTACGAACAAGGTCTGGGGGATACGATGGCCCACCGATAAACTCATCTTT.

This clone appeared many times. The TCRdb protein comes from a much larger clone and disagrees with this DNA's translation at residue 20, likely due to a read error; the protein given here is derived from the DNA. The rearrangement links TRDV1 to TRDJ1, with 11 bases that match TRDD3. The germline V gene encodes CDR1 TSWWSYY and CDR2 QGS. The CDR3 covers 21 residues. The CDR3 sequence is CALERVWGIQARGAYTDKLTF. In DNA form, the CDR3 reads TGTGCTCTTGAACGAGTCTGGGGGATACAGGCCCGAGGGGCTTACACCGATAAACTCACCTTT.

This clone showed up just a few times. The TCRdb protein, from a much larger clone, departs from this DNA's translation at residue 10, likely by read error; the protein shown derives from the DNA. The chain is built from TRDV2 and TRDJ1; 10 bases map to TRDD3. CDR1 and CDR2 from the germline V gene are GEAIGNYY and EKD. J gave up 0 bases and V 0 bases, and 18 bases lay outside the gene matches. The CDR3 extends over 21 amino acids. CDR3 amino acids: CACDTITGGCAPLTYTDKLIF. CDR3 bases: TGTGCCTGTGACACCATTACTGGGGGATGCGCCCCTCTAACGTACACCGATAAACTCATCTTT.

This clone was picked up many times. This rearrangement joins TRDV1 to TRDJ1, with D perhaps TRDD2 (7 bases). The germline V and J ends were trimmed by 4 bases and 4 bases, with 28 bases remaining between them. The germline CDR1 and CDR2 sequences are TSWWSYY and QGS. The CDR3 is made up of 19 amino acids. CDR3 sequence: CALGVLNFLSTWGIDKLIF. In DNA form, the CDR3 reads TGTGCTCTTGGGGTACTTAACTTCCTATCCACCTGGGGCATCGATAAACTCATCTTT.

This clone came up a few times. This likely reflects a read error, since a far larger clone is one base away. This CDR3 is also generated by other DNA sequences in the sample. V usage is TRDV3 and J usage is TRDJ1; 13 nucleotides align to TRDD3. Here the J gene came from matching the DNA to germline, since TCRdb omits it. CDR1 is TVYSNPD, CDR2 GDNSRS, per germline (reference sequence). The V gene end was trimmed by 1 base and the J gene end by 0 bases; junction bases not matched to a gene: 20. CDR3 length: 21 residues. This chain's CDR3 is CAFTRPEPSTGGYANTDKLIF. In DNA form, the CDR3 reads TGTGCCTTTACTAGGCCCGAACCCTCTACTGGGGGATACGCGAACACCGATAAACTCATCTTT.